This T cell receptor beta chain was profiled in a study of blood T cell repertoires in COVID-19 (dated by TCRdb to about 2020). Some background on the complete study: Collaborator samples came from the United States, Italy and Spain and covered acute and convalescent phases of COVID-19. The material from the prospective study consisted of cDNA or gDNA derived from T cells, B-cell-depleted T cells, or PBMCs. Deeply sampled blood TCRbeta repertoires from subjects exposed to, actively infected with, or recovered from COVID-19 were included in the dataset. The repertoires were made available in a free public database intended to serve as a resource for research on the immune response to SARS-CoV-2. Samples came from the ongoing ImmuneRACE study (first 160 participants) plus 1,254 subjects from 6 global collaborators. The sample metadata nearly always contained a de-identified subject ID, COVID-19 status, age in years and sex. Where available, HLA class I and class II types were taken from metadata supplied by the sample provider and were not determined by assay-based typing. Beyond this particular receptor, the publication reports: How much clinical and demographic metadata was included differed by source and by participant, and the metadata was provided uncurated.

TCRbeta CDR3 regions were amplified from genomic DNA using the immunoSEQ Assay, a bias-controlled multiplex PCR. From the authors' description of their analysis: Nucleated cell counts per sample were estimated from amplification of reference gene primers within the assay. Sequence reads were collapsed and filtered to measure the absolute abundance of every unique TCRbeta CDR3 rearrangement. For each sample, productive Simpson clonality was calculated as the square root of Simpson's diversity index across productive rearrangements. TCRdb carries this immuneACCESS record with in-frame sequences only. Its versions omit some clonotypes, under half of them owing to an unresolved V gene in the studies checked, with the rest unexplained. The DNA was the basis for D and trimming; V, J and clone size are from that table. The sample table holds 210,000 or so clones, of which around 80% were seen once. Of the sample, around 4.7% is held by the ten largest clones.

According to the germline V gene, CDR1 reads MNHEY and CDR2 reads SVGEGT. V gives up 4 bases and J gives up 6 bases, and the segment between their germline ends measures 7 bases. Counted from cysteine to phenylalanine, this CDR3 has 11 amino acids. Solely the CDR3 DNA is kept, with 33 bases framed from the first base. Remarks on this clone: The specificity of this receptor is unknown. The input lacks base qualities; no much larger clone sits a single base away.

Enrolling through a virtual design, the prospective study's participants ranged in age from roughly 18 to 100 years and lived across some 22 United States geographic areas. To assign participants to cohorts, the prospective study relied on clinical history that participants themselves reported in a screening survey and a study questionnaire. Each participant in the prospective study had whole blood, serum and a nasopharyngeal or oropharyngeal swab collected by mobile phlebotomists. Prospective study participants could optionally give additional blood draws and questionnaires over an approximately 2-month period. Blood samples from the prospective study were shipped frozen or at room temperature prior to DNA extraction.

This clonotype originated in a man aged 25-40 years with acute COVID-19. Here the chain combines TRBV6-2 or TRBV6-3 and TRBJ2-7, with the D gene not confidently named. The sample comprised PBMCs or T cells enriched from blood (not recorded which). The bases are TGTGCCAGCAGTTCTAGTCGCGAGCAGTACTTC. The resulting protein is CASSSSREQYF.